The sequence of this T cell receptor (beta chain) was determined in a study of response to subunit inactivated influenza vaccine. Trimming took off 2 bases at V and 1 base at J, with 14 bases between the two ends. The CDR3 is 17 residues long. Germline CDR1 is SGHAT and CDR2 is FQNNGV. MiXCR, applied by TCRdb to the RT-PCR reads, yields one record per CDR3 protein. Of 650,000 or so distinct CDR3 sequences listed, 14% are singletons. This TCR derives from a man aged 45 to 65 who received an inactivated influenza vaccine. The chain combines TRBV11-2 with TRBJ2-2; perhaps TRBD2 as D (5 bases). Here the sequenced sample was PBMCs from blood, taken approximately 15 days before vaccination. The CDR3 here is CASSLTFRRRNTGELFF. The CDR3 region has the DNA TGTGCCAGCAGCTTAACTTTCAGGAGGAGGAACACCGGGGAGCTGTTTTTT.